Each of the 26 T cell receptor beta chains below was sequenced from the same sample in a study of blood T cells in healthy people across ages. A second PCR, run for roughly 7 to 12 cycles, used a sample-barcoded 5' primer plus a J-beta primer mix. Via MiXCR, TCRdb re-called the 5' RACE reads, giving one row per CDR3 protein. The sample contains 700,000 to 800,000 distinct CDR3 sequences, roughly 41% of which appear only once. What was sequenced was blood. Source of these receptors: a woman aged 55-70 years in good health.

There are many counts of this clonotype. The chain combines TRBV25-1 with TRBJ2-7; D not certain. Trimming pared 3 bases from V and 3 bases from J, leaving 9 bases between. Germline assignment: CDR1 MGHDK and CDR2 SYGVNS. The CDR3 has 13 amino acids. The CDR3 coding sequence is TGTGCCAGCAGTGAGGGGTTGGGCTACGAGCAGTACTTC. Residues: CASSEGLGYEQYF.

About this clonotype itself: This may arise from a read error, as a much more abundant clone is one base away. The chain uses TRBV29-1 and TRBJ2-5; D is unresolved. CDR1 and CDR2 from the germline V gene are SQVTM and ANQGSEA. CDR3 size: 12 residues. The CDR3 reads CSVLGQKEAQYF. In DNA, the CDR3 is TGCAGCGTTCTAGGGCAGAAAGAGGCCCAGTACTTC.

This chain uses TRBV7-9 with TRBJ1-2; D gene ambiguous. The V gene lost 7 bases and the J gene lost 6 bases, with 15 bases spanning the gap. Germline assignment: CDR1 SEHNR and CDR2 FQNEAQ (reference sequence). The CDR3 runs 13 residues. CDR3 bases: TGTGCCAGCACCCTTGGCTTGGATGATGGCTACACCTTC. It translates to CASTLGLDDGYTF.

This clonotype was picked up a small number of times. The J gene is TRBJ2-7, the V gene TRBV7-2; 8 bases are shared with TRBD2. The V segment lost 4 bases and the J segment 2 bases; nucleotides outside the gene matches: 4. Per germline, CDR1 SGHTA and CDR2 FQGNSA. CDR3 length: 14 amino acids. Here the CDR3 DNA reads TGTGCCAGCAGCTCTACTAGCGGTCCCTACGAGCAGTACTTC. Protein sequence: CASSSTSGPYEQYF.

This clonotype came up a few times. The genes are TRBV20-1 and TRBJ1-5; a weak D match, TRBD1 (6 bases). The germline CDR1 and CDR2 sequences are DFQATT and SNEGSKA (reference sequence). The CDR3 is 14 amino acids. Trimming cost V 4 bases and J 4 bases, with 14 bases left between them. Written as DNA, the CDR3 is TGCAGTGCTACACAGGGAATAGGGAATCAGCCCCAGCATTTT. Encoded protein: CSATQGIGNQPQHF.

This sequence joins TRBV7-2 and TRBJ2-1; maybe TRBD2 (5 bases). V shed 1 base and J shed 0 bases, with 10 bases lying between them. Per the germline V gene, CDR1 is SGHTA and CDR2 is FQGNSA. This CDR3 region has 16 residues. CDR3 nucleotide sequence: TGTGCCAGCAGCTTAGGTCTTGGGAGCTCCTACAATGAGCAGTTCTTC. Amino acid sequence: CASSLGLGSSYNEQFF.

The chain links TRBV9 to TRBJ2-5; D perhaps matches TRBD2 (6 bases). V was pared by 0 bases and J by 3 bases, with 9 bases between. The CDR3 covers 14 residues. Germline loops: CDR1 SGDLS, CDR2 YYNGEE. The CDR3 DNA reads as TGTGCCAGCAGCGTAGAGGGACTGGAAGAGACCCAGTACTTC. It translates to CASSVEGLEETQYF.

This chain uses TRBV4-3 with TRBJ2-4; TRBD2 matches 7 bases. With the DNA end fitting TRBJ2-7 better, the J assignment may be wrong. Germline values: CDR1 LGHNA, CDR2 YSLEER. There are 15 residues in the CDR3. This CDR3 is CASSQGSGTKLEQYF. For the CDR3, the DNA is TGCGCCAGCAGCCAAGGGTCCGGGACTAAGCTCGAGCAGTACTTC.

This clonotype was counted between two and nine times. The V and J genes are TRBV7-3 and TRBJ2-5; the D call may be TRBD1 or TRBD2 (6 bases each). The CDR3 sequence is 17 residues long. V was trimmed by 5 bases and J by 5 bases, leaving 24 bases between them. Germline V CDR1 and CDR2: SGHTA, FQGTGA. The CDR3, as DNA: TGTGCCAGCAGCCTCTCCGGACAGAGGGGGGAAGGGGAGACCCAGTACTTC. Residues: CASSLSGQRGEGETQYF.

There are a few counts of this clonotype. The chain is built from TRBV12-3 or TRBV12-4 and TRBJ1-3; D uncertain. Deletions cut 3 bases from V and 1 base from J, with 1 base between. The CDR3 covers 12 residues. The CDR3 DNA sequence: TGTGCCAGCAGTTTTTCTGGAAACACCATATATTTT. Its protein product is CASSFSGNTIYF.

This chain links TRBV18 with TRBJ2-5, with 8 bases aligning to TRBD1. V lost 3 bases to trimming and J lost 5 bases; unmatched junction nucleotides: 8. Germline assignment: CDR1 KGHSH and CDR2 LQKENI. The CDR3 length is 15 residues. In DNA form, the CDR3 reads TGTGCCAGCTCACCGCCGGGACAGGCAGCGGAGACCCAGTACTTC. Amino acids: CASSPPGQAAETQYF.

V is TRBV7-2 and J is TRBJ1-1; D might be TRBD1 (5 bases). V was clipped by 5 bases and J by 1 base, with 17 bases between them. Germline V gene lookup returns CDR1 SGHTA and CDR2 FQGNSA. The length of the CDR3 is 16 residues. The CDR3 region has the DNA TGTGCCAGCAGCAGCTATGGGGGGAGATGGAACACTGAAGCTTTCTTT. It translates to CASSSYGGRWNTEAFF.

This clonotype came up once. The V call is TRBV5-6, the J call TRBJ2-3; 11 nucleotides line up with TRBD2. From germline, CDR1 is SGHDT and CDR2 YYEEEE. This CDR3 is built from 16 residues. The junction had 6 bases not matched to a gene; V was cut back by 2 bases and J by 4 bases. Here the CDR3 DNA reads TGTGCCAGCAGCTTCGACGGGACTAGCGGTGCAGATACGCAGTATTTT. It translates to CASSFDGTSGADTQYF.

This clonotype has a handful of counts. The chain has TRBV5-1 and TRBJ2-3; the D call may be TRBD1 or TRBD2 (6 bases each). The length of the CDR3 is 16 residues. CDR1 is SGHRS and CDR2 is YFSETQ in the germline V gene. With 4 bases removed from V and 1 base from J, the gap between germline ends came to 16 bases. CDR3 amino acids: CASSPGASQRTDTQYF. The CDR3 DNA follows: TGCGCCAGCAGCCCGGGGGCTAGCCAACGCACAGATACGCAGTATTTT.

This clonotype occurred many times. The rearrangement joins TRBV10-3 to TRBJ2-7; 7 positions agree with TRBD1. Germline V gene data show CDR1 as ENHRY and CDR2 as SYGVKD. V was pared by 6 bases and J by 7 bases, with 9 bases of the junction left unmatched. The CDR3 is made up of 13 amino acids. The DNA of the CDR3 is TGTGCCATCAGAGAAACAGGGGCGGAGGAGCAGTACTTC. It codes for CAIRETGAEEQYF.

A remark on this clonotype: With a much larger clone just one base away, this may be a read error. V is TRBV6-2 or TRBV6-3 and J is TRBJ1-1; no reliable D call. The CDR3 runs to 13 residues. Germline assignment: CDR1 MNHEY and CDR2 SVGEGT. The CDR3 is CASSLLSNTGAFF. CDR3 nucleotides: TGTGCCAGCAGTCTCCTATCGAACACTGGAGCTTTCTTT.

This sequence joins TRBV12-3 or TRBV12-4 and TRBJ2-2, with TRBD1 matching 8 bases. The CDR3 contains 17 residues. V shed 6 bases, J shed 0 bases, and the junction held 9 bases outside the gene matches. CDR3 DNA: TGTGCCAGCAGCCCTCTAGGGACAGGCGCGAACACCGGGGAGCTGTTTTTT. It translates to CASSPLGTGANTGELFF.

This clonotype was counted between two and nine times. This sequence joins TRBV4-2 and TRBJ1-1; the D gene is possibly TRBD1 (5 bases). Germline V gene data show CDR1 as LGHNA and CDR2 as YNFKEQ. V lost 0 bases to trimming and J lost 7 bases, with 15 bases between them. The CDR3 covers 15 residues. The CDR3 DNA follows: TGTGCCAGCAGCCAAGATCACCAAAGGGGCCATGAAGCTTTCTTT. The encoded protein is CASSQDHQRGHEAFF.

Only a few counts were recorded for this clonotype. This chain connects TRBV20-1 to TRBJ1-1; D unresolved. Per germline, CDR1 DFQATT and CDR2 SNEGSKA (reference sequence). The CDR3 has 14 amino acids. The ends were cut back, 3 bases at V and 0 bases at J, with 11 bases in the middle. The CDR3 nucleotides read TGCAGTGCTAGCGGGGAGGAGGTGAACACTGAAGCTTTCTTT. This codes for CSASGEEVNTEAFF.

This rearrangement joins TRBV12-5 to TRBJ1-5; no definite D call. V shed 7 bases and J shed 7 bases, with 8 bases lying between them. This CDR3 has 11 amino acids. Looked up from germline, CDR1 is LGHNT and CDR2 is FRNRAP. The CDR3, as DNA: TGTGCTAGTGCGGGAGGACAGCCCCAGCATTTT. It yields the protein CASAGGQPQHF.

Here the CDR3 reads CASSLMGGDNEKLFF. The DNA of the CDR3 is TGTGCCAGCAGCTTAATGGGGGGAGATAATGAAAAACTGTTTTTT. This chain connects TRBV7-8 to TRBJ1-4, with a possible D match to TRBD1 (5 bases). Germline CDR1 is SGHVS and CDR2 is FQNEAQ. The V and J ends lost 2 bases and 4 bases respectively, with 11 bases between them. The CDR3 runs to 15 residues.

The V gene is TRBV7-2, the J gene TRBJ2-5; a weak D match, TRBD1 (6 bases). The CDR3 covers 15 residues. Per germline, CDR1 SGHTA and CDR2 FQGNSA. V was clipped by 5 bases and J by 1 base, with 14 bases between them. The CDR3 DNA reads TGTGCCAGCAGCGTACAGGGCGATAGCCAAGAGACCCAGTACTTC. Translating gives CASSVQGDSQETQYF.

This chain links TRBV6-1 with TRBJ2-7, with 7 positions matching TRBD1. This CDR3 comprises 16 residues. Germline V CDR1 and CDR2: MNHNS, SASEGT. Trimming at V came to 3 bases and at J to 1 base, leaving 9 bases not matched to a gene. The CDR3 bases are TGTGCCAGCAGTGAGGTCGGGACAGCCGTTTCCTACGAGCAGTACTTC. This encodes CASSEVGTAVSYEQYF.

V usage is TRBV30 and J usage is TRBJ2-3, with 9 bases that match TRBD1. This CDR3 is built from 20 residues. Germline V gene lookup returns CDR1 GTSNPN and CDR2 SVGIG (reference sequence). The ends lost 0 bases at V and 1 base at J; junction bases unmatched: 17. As DNA, the CDR3 is TGTGCCTGGAGTGTAGCCCCCGGGACAGGGATCGTCTTAGGCACAGATACGCAGTATTTT. Protein sequence: CAWSVAPGTGIVLGTDTQYF.

This clonotype was counted only a few times. The CDR3 sequence: CASTQIAGTSGELFF. The CDR3 DNA reads as TGTGCCAGCACTCAAATCGCAGGGACTTCCGGGGAGCTGTTTTTT. This chain joins TRBV6-5 and TRBJ2-2; D possibly corresponds to TRBD2 (6 bases). This CDR3 comprises 15 residues. Trimming removed 7 bases from V and 6 bases from J, with 18 bases in between. Germline CDR1 MNHEY, CDR2 SVGAGI.

V and J are TRBV7-2 and TRBJ2-1, with 8 bases matching TRBD2. CDR3 length equals 14 residues. The germline V gene encodes CDR1 SGHTA and CDR2 FQGNSA. The trim removed 5 bases at V and 6 bases at J, leaving 6 bases unmatched. This chain's CDR3 is CASSVREGPNEQFF. CDR3 nucleotides: TGTGCCAGCAGCGTCCGGGAGGGACCCAATGAGCAGTTCTTC.